This T cell receptor beta chain was captured by sequencing in a study of CD8+CD57+ T cells in acquired aplastic anemia. Profiling that covered TCR beta VDJ and CDR3 relied on genomic DNA as its template. One entry per CDR3 protein, called by TCRdb with MiXCR from the reads. This table holds about 160,000 distinct CDR3 sequences, about two thirds found once. Sequencing involved patients with CD8+CD57+ cell expansion previously shown by flow cytometry. About this clonotype: Its antigen is not known.

Study conclusions and caveats: Patients and healthy controls showed no significant CD8+ Simpson's diversity difference. It was found that more than 25 CD8+ CDR3 sequences were shared between patients and controls.

The specimen was sorted CD4+, CD8+, or CD8+CD57+ T cells (not recorded which) from PBMCs. The sequence was obtained from a human donor with aplastic anemia.

In DNA form, the CDR3 reads TGTGCCACCAGCAGAGCGGACAGCTTCTCACCCCTCCACTTT. Amino acids: CATSRADSFSPLHF. The rearrangement links TRBV15 to TRBJ1-6; a weak D match, TRBD1 (6 bases). Trimming left V 1 base short and J 10 bases short, with 11 bases between. The CDR3 totals 14 residues. Germline lookup yields CDR1 LNHNV and CDR2 YYDKDF (reference sequence).